This is a list of T cell receptor beta chains from one sample in a study of cytomegalovirus exposure and HLA in healthy donors. TCRdb's table, derived via immunoSEQ multiplex PCR, lists solely in-frame clones and lacks some. Of under 200,000 clones listed, more than 70% are singletons. The sequenced material came from PBMCs. Source of these receptors: a man between 60 and 75 years old in good health and CMV-seronegative. Each CDR3 is given with its conserved first and last residue. A D gene is named only where the DNA matches it firmly. Rows give clone size only sometimes, using once, few, many, or a class for an expanded clone.

j_call	clone_size	d_call	v_call	cdr3_aa	cdr3_nt
TRBJ2-2	NA	TRBD2	TRBV19	CASSNEVLAGVRTGELFF	TGTGCCAGTAGTAACGAGGTACTAGCGGGAGTTCGCACCGGGGAGCTGTTTTTT
TRBJ2-5	NA	NA	TRBV19	CASSIGTHQETQYF	TGTGCCAGTAGTATTGGGACACACCAAGAGACCCAGTACTTC
TRBJ1-2	once	NA	TRBV5-1	CASSFTGFYGYTF	TGCGCCAGCAGCTTTACAGGGTTCTATGGCTACACCTTC
TRBJ1-2	NA	NA	TRBV4-1	CASSHIPRGDYGYTF	TGCGCCAGCAGCCACATCCCTCGAGGTGACTATGGCTACACCTTC
TRBJ1-1	few	NA	TRBV27	CASRPGGTVVVNTEAFF	TGTGCCAGCAGACCTGGGGGCACGGTTGTGGTTAACACTGAAGCTTTCTTT
TRBJ1-5	NA	NA	TRBV19	CASSIGRDTRERRNQPQHF	TGTGCCAGTAGTATTGGTCGGGACACCCGGGAAAGGCGCAATCAGCCCCAGCATTTT
TRBJ2-7	NA	NA	TRBV9	CASSVAGDNSYEQYF	TGTGCCAGCAGCGTAGCAGGGGACAACTCCTACGAGCAGTACTTC
TRBJ1-1	NA	NA	TRBV6-5	CASTVGQYTEAFF	TGTGCCAGCACCGTGGGGCAGTACACTGAAGCTTTCTTT
TRBJ2-7	NA	TRBD2	TRBV5-5	CASSFAGGSYEQYF	TGTGCCAGCAGCTTCGCGGGGGGTTCCTACGAGCAGTACTTC
TRBJ1-5	NA	NA	TRBV28	CASVISDSNQPQHF	TGTGCCAGCGTAATTAGCGATAGCAATCAGCCCCAGCATTTT
TRBJ2-5	NA	NA	TRBV11-2	CASSFAGEETQYF	TGTGCCAGCAGCTTCGCCGGGGAAGAGACCCAGTACTTC
TRBJ2-7	NA	NA	TRBV19	CASSQEGVDEQYF	TGTGCCAGTAGTCAAGAAGGAGTCGACGAGCAGTACTTC
TRBJ2-1	NA	TRBD1	TRBV19	CASSNPGQGNSYNEQFF	TGTGCCAGTAGTAATCCGGGACAGGGAAACTCCTACAATGAGCAGTTCTTC
TRBJ2-5	NA	TRBD2	TRBV19	CASSSSGGATETQYF	TGTGCCAGTAGTAGTAGCGGGGGCGCGACGGAGACCCAGTACTTC
TRBJ1-2	NA	TRBD1	TRBV6-5	CASSYSSPRTGYGYTF	TGTGCCAGCAGTTACTCGAGTCCTCGGACAGGCTATGGCTACACCTTC
TRBJ2-3	once	NA	TRBV7-8	CASSRETSTDTQYF	TGTGCCAGCAGCCGAGAGACTAGCACAGATACGCAGTATTTT
TRBJ2-2	NA	TRBD1	TRBV12-5	CASGVGQGNTGELFF	TGTGCTAGTGGCGTTGGACAGGGGAACACCGGGGAGCTGTTTTTT
TRBJ1-2	few	NA	TRBV7-4	CASSLPSPRGMTEGYTF	TGTGCCAGCAGCTTACCGAGCCCTCGGGGGATGACGGAGGGCTACACCTTC
TRBJ2-5	NA	NA	TRBV6-5	CASSSGQLRETQYF	TGTGCCAGCAGTTCTGGACAGCTTCGCGAGACCCAGTACTTC
TRBJ2-1	NA	TRBD2	TRBV9	CASSPSGSESYNEQFF	TGTGCCAGCAGCCCTAGCGGGAGCGAGTCCTACAATGAGCAGTTCTTC
TRBJ1-1	NA	NA	TRBV7-2	CASSLAGLTEAFF	TGTGCCAGCAGCTTAGCGGGCCTCACGGAAGCTTTCTTT
TRBJ2-1	NA	TRBD2	TRBV10-3	CAISGGGNYNEQFF	TGTGCCATCAGTGGGGGGGGAAACTACAATGAGCAGTTCTTC
TRBJ2-7	NA	NA	TRBV27	CASSLSRYDSSYEQYF	TGTGCCAGCAGTTTAAGCCGCTATGACAGCTCCTACGAGCAGTACTTC
TRBJ2-1	few	TRBD2	TRBV27	CASSTPVAGVTPYSYNEQFF	TGTGCCAGCAGTACCCCCGTAGCGGGGGTCACCCCCTACTCCTACAATGAGCAGTTCTTC